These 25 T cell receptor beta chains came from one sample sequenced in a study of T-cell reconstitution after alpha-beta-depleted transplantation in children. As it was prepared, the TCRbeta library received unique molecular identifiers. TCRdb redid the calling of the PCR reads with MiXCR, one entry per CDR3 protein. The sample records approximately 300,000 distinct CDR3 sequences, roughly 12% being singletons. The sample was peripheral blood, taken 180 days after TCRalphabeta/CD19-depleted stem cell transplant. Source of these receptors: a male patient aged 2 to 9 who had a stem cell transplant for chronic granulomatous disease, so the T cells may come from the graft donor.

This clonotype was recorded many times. DNA of the CDR3: TGTGCCAGCAGACAGGACAGCACAGATACGCAGTATTTT. Residues: CASRQDSTDTQYF. This chain links TRBV3-1 with TRBJ2-3; perhaps TRBD1 as D (5 bases). With 6 bases removed from V and 0 bases from J, the gap between germline ends came to 7 bases. The length of the CDR3 is 13 residues. Germline V lookup: CDR1 LGHDT, CDR2 YNNKEL (reference sequence).

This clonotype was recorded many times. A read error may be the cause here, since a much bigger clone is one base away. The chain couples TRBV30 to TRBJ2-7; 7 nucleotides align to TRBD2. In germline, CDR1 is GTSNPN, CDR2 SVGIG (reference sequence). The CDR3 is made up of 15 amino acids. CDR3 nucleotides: TGTGCCTGGAGTGTTCCGGGGAGGGAAGCATACGAGCGGTACTTC. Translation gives CAWSVPGREAYERYF.

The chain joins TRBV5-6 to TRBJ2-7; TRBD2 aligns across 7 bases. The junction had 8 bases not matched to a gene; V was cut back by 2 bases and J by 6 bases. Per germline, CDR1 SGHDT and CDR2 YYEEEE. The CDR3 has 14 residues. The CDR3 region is CASSFKGRGGEQYF. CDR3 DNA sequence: TGTGCCAGCAGCTTTAAGGGGAGGGGAGGCGAGCAGTACTTC.

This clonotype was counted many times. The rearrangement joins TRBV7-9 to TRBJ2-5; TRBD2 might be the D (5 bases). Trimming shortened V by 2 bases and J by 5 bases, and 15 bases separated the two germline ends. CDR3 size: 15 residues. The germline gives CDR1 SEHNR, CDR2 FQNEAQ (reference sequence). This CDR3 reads CASSLLALASETQYF. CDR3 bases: TGTGCCAGCAGCTTATTGGCCCTAGCCTCCGAGACCCAGTACTTC.

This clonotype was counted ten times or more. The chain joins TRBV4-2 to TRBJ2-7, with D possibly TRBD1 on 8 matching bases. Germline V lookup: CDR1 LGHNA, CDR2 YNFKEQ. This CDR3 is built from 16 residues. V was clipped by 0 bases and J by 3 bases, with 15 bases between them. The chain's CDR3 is CASSQEETGEGYEQYF. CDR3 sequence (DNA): TGTGCCAGCAGCCAAGAGGAGACAGGGGAGGGCTACGAGCAGTACTTC.

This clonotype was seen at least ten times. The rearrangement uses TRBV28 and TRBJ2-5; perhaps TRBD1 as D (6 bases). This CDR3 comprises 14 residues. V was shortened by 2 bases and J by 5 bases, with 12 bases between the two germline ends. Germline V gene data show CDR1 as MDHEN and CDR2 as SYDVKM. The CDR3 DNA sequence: TGTGCCAGCAGTTTACGAGGGGGTCGCGAGACCCAGTACTTC. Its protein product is CASSLRGGRETQYF.

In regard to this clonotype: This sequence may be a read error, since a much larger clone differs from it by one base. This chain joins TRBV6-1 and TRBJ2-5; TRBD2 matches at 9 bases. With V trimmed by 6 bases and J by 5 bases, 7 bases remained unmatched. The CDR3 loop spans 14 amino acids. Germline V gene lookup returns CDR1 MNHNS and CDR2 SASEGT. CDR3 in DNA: TGTGCCAGCAGACAGACTAGCGGTGCGGAGACCCAGTACTTC. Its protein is CASRQTSGAETQYF.

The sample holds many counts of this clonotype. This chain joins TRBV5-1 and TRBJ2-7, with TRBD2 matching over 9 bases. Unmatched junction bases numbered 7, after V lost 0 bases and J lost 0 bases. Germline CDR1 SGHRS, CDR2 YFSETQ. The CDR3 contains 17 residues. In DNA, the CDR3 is TGCGCCAGCAGCTTGGCCCTTAGCGGGGGTAGCTCCTACGAGCAGTACTTC. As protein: CASSLALSGGSSYEQYF.

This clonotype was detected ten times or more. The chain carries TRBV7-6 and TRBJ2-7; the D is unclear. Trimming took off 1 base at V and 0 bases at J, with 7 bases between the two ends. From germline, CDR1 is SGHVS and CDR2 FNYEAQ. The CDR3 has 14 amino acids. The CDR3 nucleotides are TGTGCCAGCAGCTTAGATGGAAGCTCCTACGAGCAGTACTTC. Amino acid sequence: CASSLDGSSYEQYF. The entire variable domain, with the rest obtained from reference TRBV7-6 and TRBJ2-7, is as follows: GAGVSQSPRYKVTKRGQDVALRCDPISGHVSLYWYRQALGQGPEFLTYFNYEAQQDKSGLPNDRFSAERPEGSISTLTIQRTEQRDSAMYRCASSLDGSSYEQYFGPGTRLTVT.

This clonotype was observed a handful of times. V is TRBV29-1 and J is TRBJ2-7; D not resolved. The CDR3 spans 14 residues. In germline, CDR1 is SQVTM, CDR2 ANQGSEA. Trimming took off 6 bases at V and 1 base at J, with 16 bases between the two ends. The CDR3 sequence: CSVERYRESYEQYF. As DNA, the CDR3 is TGCAGCGTAGAAAGATATAGGGAATCCTACGAGCAGTACTTC.

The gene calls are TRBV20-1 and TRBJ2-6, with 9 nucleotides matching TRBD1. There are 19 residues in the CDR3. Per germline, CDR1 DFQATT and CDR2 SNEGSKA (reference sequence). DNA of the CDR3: TGCTGGGCTAGAGCTCCGGGACAGGGAACCTTCTCTGGGGCCAACGTCCTGACTTTC. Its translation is CWARAPGQGTFSGANVLTF.

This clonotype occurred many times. The CDR3 DNA reads TGTGCCAGCAGCAAACCCGGGACTAGCATTAACGGGGAGCTGTTTTTT. Its translation is CASSKPGTSINGELFF. The genes are TRBV6-5 and TRBJ2-2; 9 bases are shared with TRBD2. The CDR3 is made up of 16 amino acids. The germline gives CDR1 MNHEY, CDR2 SVGAGI. V dropped 6 bases and J dropped 7; count of bases not matched to a gene: 12.

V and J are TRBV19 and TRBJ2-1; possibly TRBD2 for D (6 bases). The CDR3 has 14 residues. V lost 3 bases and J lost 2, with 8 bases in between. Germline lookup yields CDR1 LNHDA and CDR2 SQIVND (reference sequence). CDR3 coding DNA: TGTGCCAGTAGTATCGGGGGAACCTACAATGAGCAGTTCTTC. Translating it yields CASSIGGTYNEQFF.

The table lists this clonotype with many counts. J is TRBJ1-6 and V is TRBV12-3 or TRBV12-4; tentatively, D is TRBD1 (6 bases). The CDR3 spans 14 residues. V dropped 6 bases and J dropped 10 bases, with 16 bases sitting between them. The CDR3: CASRRDINTSPLHF. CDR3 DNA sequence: TGTGCCAGCAGGCGGGACATCAACACATCACCCCTCCACTTT.

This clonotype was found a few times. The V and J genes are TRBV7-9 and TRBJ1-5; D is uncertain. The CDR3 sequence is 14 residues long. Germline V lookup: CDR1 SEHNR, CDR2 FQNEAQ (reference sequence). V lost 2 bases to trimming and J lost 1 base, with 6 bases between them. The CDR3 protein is CASSLIGSNQPQHF. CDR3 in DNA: TGTGCCAGCAGCTTAATTGGGAGCAATCAGCCCCAGCATTTT.

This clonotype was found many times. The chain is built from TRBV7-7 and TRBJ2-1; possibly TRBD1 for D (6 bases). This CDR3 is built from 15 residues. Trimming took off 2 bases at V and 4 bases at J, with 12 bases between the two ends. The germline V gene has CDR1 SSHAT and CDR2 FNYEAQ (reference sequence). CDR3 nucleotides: TGTGCCAGCAGCTTAACCCCGACAGGATACAATGAGCAGTTCTTC. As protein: CASSLTPTGYNEQFF.

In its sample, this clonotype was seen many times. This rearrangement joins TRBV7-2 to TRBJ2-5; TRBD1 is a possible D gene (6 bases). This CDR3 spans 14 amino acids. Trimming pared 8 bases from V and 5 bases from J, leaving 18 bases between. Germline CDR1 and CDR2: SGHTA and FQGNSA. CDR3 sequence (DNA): TGTGCCAGCTTGGGGGCAACTAGTCGGGAGACCCAGTACTTC. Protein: CASLGATSRETQYF.

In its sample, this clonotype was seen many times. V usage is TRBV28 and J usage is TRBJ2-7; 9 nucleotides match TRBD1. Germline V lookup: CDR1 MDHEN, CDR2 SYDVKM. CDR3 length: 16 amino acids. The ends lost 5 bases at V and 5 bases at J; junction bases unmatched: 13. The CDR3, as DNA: TGTGCCAGCAGTCTAGCATCTTGGGACAGGGACGACGAGCAGTACTTC. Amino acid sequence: CASSLASWDRDDEQYF. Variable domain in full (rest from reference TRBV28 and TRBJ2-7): DVKVTQSSRYLVKRTGEKVFLECVQDMDHENMFWYRQDPGLGLRLIYFSYDVKMKEKGDIPEGYSVSREKKERFSLILESASTNQTSMYLCASSLASWDRDDEQYFGPGTRLTVT.

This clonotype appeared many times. CDR3 DNA sequence: TGTGCCATCAGTGACCCCCGGCAAGAGACCCAGTACTTC. This codes for CAISDPRQETQYF. The chain links TRBV10-3 to TRBJ2-5; unclear D gene. V shed 3 bases and J shed 2 bases, with 7 bases lying between them. CDR1 and CDR2 from the germline V gene are ENHRY and SYGVKD. The CDR3 runs 13 residues.

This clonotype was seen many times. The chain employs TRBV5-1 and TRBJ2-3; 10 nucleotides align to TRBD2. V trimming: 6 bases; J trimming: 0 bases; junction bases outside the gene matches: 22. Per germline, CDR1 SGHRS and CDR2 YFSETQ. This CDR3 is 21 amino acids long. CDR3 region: CASKTPGTSVNRARSTDTQYF. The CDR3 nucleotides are TGCGCCAGCAAGACCCCCGGGACTAGCGTCAATCGGGCTAGAAGCACAGATACGCAGTATTTT.

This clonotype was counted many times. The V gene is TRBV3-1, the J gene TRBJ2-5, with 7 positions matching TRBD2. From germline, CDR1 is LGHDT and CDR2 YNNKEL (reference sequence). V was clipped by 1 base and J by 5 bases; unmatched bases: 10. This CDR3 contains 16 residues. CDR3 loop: CASSQGLGGSRETQYF. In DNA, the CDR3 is TGTGCCAGCAGCCAAGGATTAGGCGGGAGTCGTGAGACCCAGTACTTC.

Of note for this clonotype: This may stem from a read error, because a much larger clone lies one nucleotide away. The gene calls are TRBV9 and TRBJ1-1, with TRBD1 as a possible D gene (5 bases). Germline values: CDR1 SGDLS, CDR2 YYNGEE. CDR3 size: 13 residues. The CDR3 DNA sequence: TGTGCCAGCAGCGTGGACATGAACACTGAAGCTCTCTTT. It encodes CASSVDMNTEALF.

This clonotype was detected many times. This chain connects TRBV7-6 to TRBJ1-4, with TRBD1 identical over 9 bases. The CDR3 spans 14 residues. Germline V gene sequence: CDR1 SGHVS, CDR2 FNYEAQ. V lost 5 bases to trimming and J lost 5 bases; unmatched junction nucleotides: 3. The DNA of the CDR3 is TGTGCCAGCAGCCTCGGGACAGGGAATGAAAAACTGTTTTTT. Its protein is CASSLGTGNEKLFF. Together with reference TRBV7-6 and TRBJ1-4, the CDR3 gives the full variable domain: GAGVSQSPRYKVTKRGQDVALRCDPISGHVSLYWYRQALGQGPEFLTYFNYEAQQDKSGLPNDRFSAERPEGSISTLTIQRTEQRDSAMYRCASSLGTGNEKLFFGSGTQLSVL.

The CDR3, as DNA: TGTGCCAGCAGTTACCGGGGACAGAGTGATTCACCCCTCCACTTT. Translating it yields CASSYRGQSDSPLHF. V gene TRBV6-5 combines with J gene TRBJ1-6; 7 nucleotides line up with TRBD1. Germline CDR1 is MNHEY and CDR2 is SVGAGI. The CDR3 loop spans 15 amino acids. Unmatched junction bases numbered 6, after V lost 2 bases and J lost 8 bases.

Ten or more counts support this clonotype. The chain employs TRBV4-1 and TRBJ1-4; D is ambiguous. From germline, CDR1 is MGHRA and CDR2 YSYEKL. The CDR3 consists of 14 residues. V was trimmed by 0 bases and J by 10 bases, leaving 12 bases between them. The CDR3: CASSQEWGEGKLFF. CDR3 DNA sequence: TGCGCCAGCAGCCAAGAGTGGGGAGAAGGAAAACTGTTTTTT.